This T cell receptor beta chain came from a study of beta chain features in type 1 diabetes. Points from the study as a whole: Moderate but significant shortening of TCRB CDR3s was recorded in all four CD4+ subsets from Type 1 diabetes patients.

Reverse transcribing all isolated RNA meant expressed TCRB transcripts were sequenced. The protocol was immunoSEQ multiplex PCR, while the TCRdb copy is restricted to in-frame clones and leaves out a portion. Of roughly 130,000 clones listed, 16% are singletons. The CDR3 runs 13 residues. V lost 2 bases to trimming and J lost 9 bases, with 13 bases between them. Per the germline V gene, CDR1 is SGHRS and CDR2 is YFSETQ. This clone was seen more than once but under ten times. Its antigen is as yet unknown. J is TRBJ2-3 and V is TRBV5-1, with D perhaps given as TRBD1 or TRBD2 (6 bases each). The sample comprised central memory CD4+ T cells from blood. This receptor was identified in a man aged 25 to 40 with type 1 diabetes. The CDR3 loop reads CASSFPGANTQYF. The CDR3 DNA is TGCGCCAGCAGCTTCCCGGGGGCCAACACGCAGTATTTT.